Listed below are T cell receptor beta chains from one sample, sequenced in a study of T cell responses to AZD1222 COVID-19 vaccine. Clones were read by immunoSEQ multiplex PCR, and TCRdb kept only the in-frame ones, dropping some. The repertoire holds over 140,000 clones, with more than 85% as singletons. The specimen comprised peripheral blood, sampled 28 days after the second AZD1222 dose. These receptors came from an adult who received the AZD1222 COVID-19 vaccine. Each CDR3 is given with its conserved first and last residue. Each record gives: CDR3 protein, V gene.

CDR3 protein: CASSFQGLWSGYTF; V gene: TRBV27
CDR3 protein: CASSPGDWGAYGYTF; V gene: TRBV14
CDR3 protein: CASSQGPQGSTDTQYF; V gene: TRBV4-2
CDR3 protein: CASSRANRVGETQYF; V gene: TRBV5-1
CDR3 protein: CASSLTFRAGNTIYF; V gene: TRBV18
CDR3 protein: CASSLGHLNQPQHF; V gene: TRBV7-9
CDR3 protein: CASSGPGTSGEQYF; V gene: TRBV5-4
CDR3 protein: CASSQDIGLTQYF; V gene: TRBV4-1
CDR3 protein: CASSQNPGTVLSEQYF; V gene: TRBV5-8
CDR3 protein: CASSLGSGQGYNEQFF; V gene: TRBV11-3
CDR3 protein: CASSQDPGGSSYEQYF; V gene: TRBV4-1
CDR3 protein: CASSAGLAGDHEQYF; V gene: TRBV18
CDR3 protein: CSTVAGTDTQYF; V gene: TRBV29-1
CDR3 protein: CASGWASPNTEAFF; V gene: TRBV2
CDR3 protein: CASSILGLATGELFF; V gene: TRBV19